These T cell receptor beta chains were read from a single sample in a study of control samples from healthy donors and cancer patients. Measured with immunoSEQ multiplex PCR; TCRdb has only the in-frame clones, and not every one. The top ten clones hold less than 0.75% of a sample with some 160,000 clones, more than 85% of them seen once. Sequencing input: blood. The receptors were sampled from a woman in her thirties in good health. Both conserved end residues are part of each CDR3. A D gene is named only where the DNA matches it firmly. Clone size appears in some rows only: once, few, many, or a class for an expanded clone.

CDR3nt: TGTGCCACCCAACTAGCGGCCCAAGAGACCCAGTACTTC; CDR3aa: CATQLAAQETQYF; d_gene: TRBD2; abundance: .; j_gene: TRBJ2-5; v_gene: TRBV30
CDR3nt: TGTGCCAGCAGCTTGAGGGGGGGCCTCTTGAATGAGCAGTTCTTC; CDR3aa: CASSLRGGLLNEQFF; d_gene: .; abundance: .; j_gene: TRBJ2-1; v_gene: TRBV11-2
CDR3nt: TGTGCCAGCAGCGGGTGGACAGGGGAGGTAGATTCACCCCTCCACTTT; CDR3aa: CASSGWTGEVDSPLHF; d_gene: TRBD1; abundance: .; j_gene: TRBJ1-6; v_gene: TRBV7-8
CDR3nt: TGTGCCAGCAGCTTGGAGTGGGATCAAGAGACCCAGTACTTC; CDR3aa: CASSLEWDQETQYF; d_gene: .; abundance: .; j_gene: TRBJ2-5; v_gene: TRBV5-6
CDR3nt: TGTGCCAGTATTCGGACAGGCGACTCCGAAAGGGAGCCCCAGCATTTT; CDR3aa: CASIRTGDSEREPQHF; d_gene: TRBD1; abundance: .; j_gene: TRBJ1-5; v_gene: TRBV19
CDR3nt: TGCGCCAGCAGCCAGGGGAGGCAGGGACGGGGTCAGCCCCAGCATTTT; CDR3aa: CASSQGRQGRGQPQHF; d_gene: .; abundance: .; j_gene: TRBJ1-5; v_gene: TRBV4-1
CDR3nt: TGCGCCAGCAGCCAAGATTCAACTACGCCCTACGAGCAGTACTTC; CDR3aa: CASSQDSTTPYEQYF; d_gene: .; abundance: .; j_gene: TRBJ2-7; v_gene: TRBV4-1
CDR3nt: TGTGCCGTCGAAAGGGAGTCTCCAGGGAATGAGCAGTTCTTC; CDR3aa: CAVERESPGNEQFF; d_gene: .; abundance: .; j_gene: TRBJ2-1; v_gene: TRBV10-3
CDR3nt: TGCGCCAGCAGCTTGAGGGGATCGGATGAAAAACTGTTTTTT; CDR3aa: CASSLRGSDEKLFF; d_gene: .; abundance: .; j_gene: TRBJ1-4; v_gene: TRBV5-1
CDR3nt: TGTGCCAGCAGCCAAGATCAACTCCGAAGCCATGAGCAGTTCTTC; CDR3aa: CASSQDQLRSHEQFF; d_gene: .; abundance: .; j_gene: TRBJ2-1; v_gene: TRBV14
CDR3nt: TGTGCCAGCAGCCCTGGGGGAAGCGGGAGCTACGAGCAGTACTTC; CDR3aa: CASSPGGSGSYEQYF; d_gene: TRBD2; abundance: .; j_gene: TRBJ2-7; v_gene: TRBV7-2
CDR3nt: TGTGCCAGCAGTACTTCAGGCCGGGGACAAGGTTCTGAAGCTTTCTTT; CDR3aa: CASSTSGRGQGSEAFF; d_gene: .; abundance: .; j_gene: TRBJ1-1; v_gene: TRBV28
CDR3nt: TGTGCCAGCAGTTACGGACCGACTAGCGGGCCTTACGAGCAGTACTTC; CDR3aa: CASSYGPTSGPYEQYF; d_gene: TRBD2; abundance: .; j_gene: TRBJ2-7; v_gene: TRBV6-5
CDR3nt: TGCAGCGTTGAGCGTAGCACAGATACGCAGTATTTT; CDR3aa: CSVERSTDTQYF; d_gene: .; abundance: once; j_gene: TRBJ2-3; v_gene: TRBV29-1
CDR3nt: TGCGCCAGCAGGGACAGCCTACGGGGCACAGATACGCAGTATTTT; CDR3aa: CASRDSLRGTDTQYF; d_gene: .; abundance: once; j_gene: TRBJ2-3; v_gene: TRBV5-1
CDR3nt: TGTGCCAGCAGCCAAGACGGGTCCCAAGCCTACAATGAGCAGTTCTTC; CDR3aa: CASSQDGSQAYNEQFF; d_gene: .; abundance: .; j_gene: TRBJ2-1; v_gene: TRBV4-2
CDR3nt: TGTGCCAGCAGCTTAGGGACAGGACCTGGAAACACCATATATTTT; CDR3aa: CASSLGTGPGNTIYF; d_gene: TRBD1; abundance: .; j_gene: TRBJ1-3; v_gene: TRBV7-9
CDR3nt: TGCGCCAGCAGCTTGGGGACTAGCATCCAGACCCAGTACTTC; CDR3aa: CASSLGTSIQTQYF; d_gene: TRBD2; abundance: .; j_gene: TRBJ2-5; v_gene: TRBV5-1
CDR3nt: TGTGCCAGCAGCCCCGGGGAAGGCACTGAAGCTTTCTTT; CDR3aa: CASSPGEGTEAFF; d_gene: .; abundance: few; j_gene: TRBJ1-1; v_gene: TRBV6-4
CDR3nt: TGTGCCAGCAGTTTAAGGGCTAGCGGGAGTGGCGGGGAGCTGTTTTTT; CDR3aa: CASSLRASGSGGELFF; d_gene: TRBD2; abundance: .; j_gene: TRBJ2-2; v_gene: TRBV2
CDR3nt: TGTGCTAGCAGCTCCCGGGGACGGTTTCGGGGGGACCCAAACACCGGGGAGCTGTTTTTT; CDR3aa: CASSSRGRFRGDPNTGELFF; d_gene: TRBD2; abundance: .; j_gene: TRBJ2-2; v_gene: TRBV7-7
CDR3nt: TGTGCCAGTAGTTCCTGGGTAGATCAGCCCCAGCATTTT; CDR3aa: CASSSWVDQPQHF; d_gene: .; abundance: once; j_gene: TRBJ1-5; v_gene: TRBV19
CDR3nt: TGTGCCAGCAGCCAAGAATCCCCCGGGACTAGCGGGAGGGCCGCAGATACGCAGTATTTT; CDR3aa: CASSQESPGTSGRAADTQYF; d_gene: TRBD2; abundance: .; j_gene: TRBJ2-3; v_gene: TRBV4-2
CDR3nt: TGTGCCAGCAGTTCTGTACTAGCATGGGGGGCAGAGACCCAGTACTTC; CDR3aa: CASSSVLAWGAETQYF; d_gene: .; abundance: .; j_gene: TRBJ2-5; v_gene: TRBV5-5
CDR3nt: TGTGCCAGCAGCCAAGAGGTTTGGCGGGAGGGTTACAATGAGCAGTTCTTC; CDR3aa: CASSQEVWREGYNEQFF; d_gene: TRBD2; abundance: .; j_gene: TRBJ2-1; v_gene: TRBV4-2
CDR3nt: TGTGCCAGCAGCTTAGCCCCCCCTAGCGGGAGGTCGAACACCGGGGAGCTGTTTTTT; CDR3aa: CASSLAPPSGRSNTGELFF; d_gene: TRBD2; abundance: few; j_gene: TRBJ2-2; v_gene: TRBV11-2
CDR3nt: TGTGCCACTAAAATGGGACAGAGTAATGAAAAACTGTTTTTT; CDR3aa: CATKMGQSNEKLFF; d_gene: TRBD1; abundance: .; j_gene: TRBJ1-4; v_gene: TRBV7-2
CDR3nt: TGTGCCAGCAGTCCGGGACAGGGGTACTACGAGCAGTACTTC; CDR3aa: CASSPGQGYYEQYF; d_gene: TRBD1; abundance: .; j_gene: TRBJ2-7; v_gene: TRBV3-1/TRBV3-2
CDR3nt: TGTGCCAGTAGTATCGAAGGGGCGCGGGGCTACACCTTC; CDR3aa: CASSIEGARGYTF; d_gene: .; abundance: .; j_gene: TRBJ1-2; v_gene: TRBV19
CDR3nt: TGTGCCAGCAGTGACGGCACGGAGCAGTTCTTC; CDR3aa: CASSDGTEQFF; d_gene: .; abundance: .; j_gene: TRBJ2-1; v_gene: TRBV6-4
CDR3nt: TGTGCCAGCAGCAAGGAGGGACTAGCCTCCTACGAGCAGTACTTC; CDR3aa: CASSKEGLASYEQYF; d_gene: TRBD2; abundance: .; j_gene: TRBJ2-7; v_gene: TRBV5-4
CDR3nt: TGTGCCAGCAGCTTTAAGGGGGGACTAGCTGTGGAGACCCAGTACTTC; CDR3aa: CASSFKGGLAVETQYF; d_gene: TRBD2; abundance: .; j_gene: TRBJ2-5; v_gene: TRBV11-2
CDR3nt: TGTGCCAGCAGGCAACTAGCGGACCAAGAGACCCAGTACTTC; CDR3aa: CASRQLADQETQYF; d_gene: TRBD2; abundance: .; j_gene: TRBJ2-5; v_gene: TRBV6-5
CDR3nt: TGTGCCACAATACAGGGTCCCGGGGAGCTGTTTTTT; CDR3aa: CATIQGPGELFF; d_gene: .; abundance: .; j_gene: TRBJ2-2; v_gene: TRBV6-6
CDR3nt: TGTGCCAGCAGCTCCGAGCTTCTGGGGAACATTCAGTACTTC; CDR3aa: CASSSELLGNIQYF; d_gene: .; abundance: .; j_gene: TRBJ2-4; v_gene: TRBV11-2
CDR3nt: TGTGCCAGCAGCTTAGCGGTGGGAGTCTACAATGAGCAGTTCTTC; CDR3aa: CASSLAVGVYNEQFF; d_gene: .; abundance: .; j_gene: TRBJ2-1; v_gene: TRBV7-2
CDR3nt: TGCGCCAGCAGCTTGGGGGGGACAGGCCTTGAGGAGCTGTTTTTT; CDR3aa: CASSLGGTGLEELFF; d_gene: TRBD1; abundance: .; j_gene: TRBJ2-2; v_gene: TRBV5-1
CDR3nt: TGCGCCAGCAGCTTGAATGGGAGGGGCACAGATACGCAGTATTTT; CDR3aa: CASSLNGRGTDTQYF; d_gene: TRBD2; abundance: .; j_gene: TRBJ2-3; v_gene: TRBV5-1